This T cell receptor (beta chain) originates from a study of radiation and T cells in renal cell carcinoma. Study in general: Nephrectomy followed 15 Gy stereotactic body radiation by 4 weeks.

Germline CDR1 is SGHDT and CDR2 is YYEEEE. The V end was cut by 6 bases, the J end by 8 bases, with 18 bases between. This CDR3 has 14 amino acids. Sequencing was performed with immunoSEQ multiplex PCR; in TCRdb, only in-frame clones are kept and a portion is missing. In the table there are under 65,000 clones, over 70% of which are singletons. This sample's time point: baseline pretreatment blood. Treatment of the sample: 15 Gy SBRT to primary tumor, nephrectomy 4 weeks later. The patient's renal cell carcinoma had clear cell pathology. The V and J genes are TRBV5-6 and TRBJ2-1; D possibly corresponds to TRBD2 (6 bases). The TCR was taken from a man between 60 and 75 years old with renal cell carcinoma. This material consisted of blood, taken from a patient whose treatment included radiotherapy and nephrectomy. The CDR3 nucleotides are TGTGCCAGCAATCGAGCGGGCGGTCGTCATGAGCAGTTCTTC. This encodes CASNRAGGRHEQFF.